This T cell receptor (beta chain) was identified in a study of CD8 T cells in ankylosing spondylitis. Worth noting for this clonotype: Sequence at one end of the junction differs from germline and may be a read error.

The CDR3 contains 13 residues. TCRdb reprocessed the 5' RACE reads via MiXCR and lists one record per CDR3 protein. Among 220,000 or so distinct CDR3 sequences listed, roughly 10% were seen once. V and J are TRBV12-3 or TRBV12-4 and TRBJ1-5; maybe TRBD1 (5 bases). Sequenced input: blood, either unsorted or a sorted T cell fraction (not recorded which). The sequence came from a male donor with ankylosing spondylitis or in good health (not recorded which). The CDR3 loop reads CAGSMTEKQPQHF. The CDR3 coding sequence is TGTGCCGGCAGTATGACAGAGAAACAGCCCCAGCATTTT.